This TCR beta chain was captured by sequencing in a study of blood T cell repertoires in COVID-19. TCRdb's table, derived via immunoSEQ multiplex PCR, lists solely in-frame clones and lacks some. In the table there are 80,000 to 130,000 clones, more than 90% of which are singletons. There are 15 residues in the CDR3. The junction had 5 bases not matched to a gene; V was cut back by 1 base and J by 5 bases. Germline V lookup: CDR1 SGHRS, CDR2 YFSETQ. The rearrangement uses TRBV5-1 and TRBJ2-7, with 11 bases identical to TRBD2. Sequenced input: peripheral blood. The clonotype was recovered from a man in his 70s with acute or convalescent COVID-19. CDR3 amino acids: CASSLTSGGRDEQYF. DNA of the CDR3: TGCGCCAGCAGCTTGACTAGCGGGGGCCGGGACGAGCAGTACTTC.